This is a list of T cell receptor beta chains from one sample in a study of follicular helper T cells after annual influenza vaccination. This table comes from immunoSEQ multiplex PCR, and its TCRdb copy is limited to in-frame clones, with some not included. The data contain more than 1,500 clones, approximately 84% of them singletons. The input for sequencing was CXCR5+ CD38- circulating T follicular helper cells from blood, taken on the day of influenza vaccination. The receptors shown here come from an adult who received the influenza vaccine. Both conserved end residues are part of each CDR3. Fields, in order: V gene, clone size, D gene, J gene, CDR3 protein, CDR3 DNA. The D gene is left open where the match is weak. The size entry is marked missing in some rows and otherwise reads once, few, many or a size class.

TRBV15,-,TRBD1,TRBJ2-1,CATSRDAGQGLSYNEQFF,TGTGCCACCAGCAGAGACGCCGGACAGGGCCTCTCCTACAATGAGCAGTTCTTC
TRBV28,-,-,TRBJ1-1,CASSFMWVQGMNTEAFF,TGTGCCAGCAGTTTTATGTGGGTGCAGGGGATGAACACTGAAGCTTTCTTT
TRBV29-1,-,TRBD1,TRBJ2-5,CSVVTPGQGEETQYF,TGCAGCGTTGTCACCCCGGGACAGGGTGAAGAGACCCAGTACTTC
TRBV5-6,-,-,TRBJ1-2,CASSIFSGARHGYTF,TGTGCCAGCAGCATTTTCTCGGGGGCGCGACATGGCTACACCTTC
TRBV5-1,-,-,TRBJ2-3,CASSPWGSRDTQYF,TGCGCCAGCAGCCCCTGGGGCTCCAGGGATACGCAGTATTTT
TRBV2,-,TRBD1,TRBJ2-3,CASSEGQGARGTQYF,TGTGCCAGCAGTGAAGGGCAGGGGGCGCGGGGTACGCAGTATTTT
TRBV10-3,few,TRBD2,TRBJ2-3,CAISEASGGAGSDTQYF,TGTGCCATCAGTGAGGCTAGCGGGGGGGCCGGGTCGGATACGCAGTATTTT
TRBV11-3,-,-,TRBJ2-2,CASSLGEIGELFF,TGTGCCAGCAGCCTCGGGGAGATCGGGGAGCTGTTTTTT
TRBV6-5,-,-,TRBJ1-5,CASSEEREWQPQHF,TGTGCCAGCAGTGAAGAAAGGGAATGGCAGCCCCAGCATTTT
TRBV15,-,-,TRBJ1-1,CATSRAQPENTEAFF,TGTGCCACCAGCAGAGCTCAGCCAGAGAACACTGAAGCTTTCTTT
TRBV15,few,TRBD1,TRBJ2-7,CATSRDFGTGLEQYF,TGTGCCACCAGCAGAGATTTTGGGACAGGGTTAGAGCAGTACTTC
TRBV5-3,-,TRBD1,TRBJ1-1,CARSLEFRDRGSGRMVVSRGFF,TGTGCCAGAAGCTTGGAGTTTAGGGACAGGGGATCGGGGAGGATGGTCGTCTCGCGGGGTTTCTTT
TRBV11-3,-,TRBD1,TRBJ1-2,CASSIQGAGYTF,TGTGCCAGCAGCATACAGGGGGCCGGCTACACCTTC
TRBV9,-,-,TRBJ2-1,CASSPTSFDEQFF,TGTGCCAGCAGCCCTACTAGTTTCGATGAGCAGTTCTTC
TRBV21-1,-,-,TRBJ1-5,CASSKGGQGLQPQHF,TGTGCCAGCAGCAAAGGTGGGCAGGGCCTCCAGCCCCAGCATTTT
TRBV28,-,TRBD1,TRBJ2-3,CASSPQGARTDTQYF,TGTGCCAGCAGTCCTCAGGGGGCCCGCACAGATACGCAGTATTTT
TRBV5-1,-,TRBD1,TRBJ1-1,CASSQGTGREATFF,TGCGCCAGCAGCCAGGGGACAGGGCGAGAGGCGACTTTCTTT
TRBV11-3,-,TRBD2,TRBJ2-1,CASSQGHQREAEQFF,TGTGCCAGCAGTCAAGGTCATCAGCGGGAGGCTGAGCAGTTCTTC
TRBV5-1,-,TRBD2,TRBJ2-5,CASSFLSSGGQETQYF,TGCGCCAGCAGCTTCCTATCTAGCGGGGGACAAGAGACCCAGTACTTC
TRBV29-1,-,-,TRBJ1-1,CSVHRGVNTEAFF,TGCAGCGTCCACCGGGGGGTGAACACTGAAGCTTTCTTT
TRBV11-3,few,-,TRBJ2-2,CASSFSGAQTGELFF,TGTGCCAGCAGCTTTTCGGGGGCCCAAACCGGGGAGCTGTTTTTT
TRBV5-1,-,-,TRBJ2-1,CASSLAKLSGYNEQFF,TGCGCCAGCAGCTTGGCCAAGCTGTCAGGATACAATGAGCAGTTCTTC
TRBV14,-,-,TRBJ2-3,CASSQELEPASPQYF,TGTGCCAGCAGCCAAGAGCTTGAGCCTGCTTCTCCGCAGTATTTT
TRBV5-1,-,TRBD1,TRBJ2-1,CASSGTGAAVGSNEQFF,TGCGCCAGCAGCGGGACAGGGGCCGCGGTTGGGTCCAATGAGCAGTTCTTC
TRBV7-2,-,-,TRBJ1-1,CASSFMRDTEAFF,TGTGCCAGCAGCTTTATGAGGGACACTGAAGCTTTCTTT
TRBV5-1,-,-,TRBJ1-2,CASSLDSEAPYYGYTF,TGCGCCAGCAGCTTGGATTCTGAAGCACCCTACTATGGCTACACCTTC
TRBV7-2,-,-,TRBJ1-1,CASPRATEAFF,TGTGCCAGTCCTCGGGCCACTGAAGCTTTCTTT
TRBV19,-,-,TRBJ2-3,CASSFPGTPDTQYF,TGTGCCAGTAGTTTTCCCGGGACTCCAGATACGCAGTATTTT
TRBV28,-,-,TRBJ2-1,CASTLTGNEQFF,TGTGCCAGCACCCTTACAGGCAATGAGCAGTTCTTC
TRBV5-6,-,-,TRBJ1-2,CASSSWGGVIGYTF,TGTGCCAGCAGCTCCTGGGGGGGCGTAATTGGCTACACCTTC
TRBV9,-,-,TRBJ2-2,CASSPNAANTGELFF,TGTGCCAGCAGTCCAAACGCCGCGAACACCGGGGAGCTGTTTTTT
TRBV7-6,-,-,TRBJ2-2,CASSPRQETNTGELFF,TGTGCCAGCAGCCCTAGACAGGAGACGAACACCGGGGAGCTGTTTTTT
TRBV2,-,TRBD1,TRBJ2-2,CASSWDRGNTGELFF,TGTGCCAGCAGTTGGGACAGGGGGAACACCGGGGAGCTGTTTTTT
TRBV9,-,-,TRBJ2-1,CASSSGGQSWAYNEQFF,TGTGCCAGCAGCTCAGGGGGGCAAAGCTGGGCCTACAATGAGCAGTTCTTC
TRBV11-3,-,TRBD2,TRBJ2-2,CASSGLTSSGELFF,TGTGCCAGCAGCGGCCTGACTAGCTCCGGGGAGCTGTTTTTT
TRBV18,-,-,TRBJ2-2,CASSPPSGLLGTGELFF,TGTGCCAGCTCACCACCGTCTGGTCTGTTGGGGACCGGGGAGCTGTTTTTT
TRBV12-5,-,-,TRBJ1-3,CASCGQYLNTIYF,TGTGCTAGTTGCGGACAGTACTTGAACACCATATATTTT
TRBV19,-,TRBD2,TRBJ2-1,CASSIQAGRSYNEQFF,TGTGCCAGTAGTATTCAAGCGGGGCGCTCCTACAATGAGCAGTTCTTC
TRBV25-1,-,TRBD2,TRBJ2-1,CASSAAGSYNEQFF,TGTGCCAGCAGTGCAGCGGGGAGCTACAATGAGCAGTTCTTC
TRBV5-6,-,-,TRBJ1-2,CASSLRQTTNYGYTF,TGTGCCAGCAGCTTGAGACAGACTACTAACTATGGCTACACCTTC
TRBV5-1,-,TRBD1,TRBJ2-5,CASSSTGQGTQYF,TGCGCCAGCAGCTCAACCGGACAGGGGACCCAGTACTTC
TRBV11-3,-,-,TRBJ1-5,CASSLDHSGFWGCQPQHF,TGTGCCAGCAGCTTAGATCATTCCGGGTTTTGGGGATGTCAGCCCCAGCATTTT
TRBV10-3,-,TRBD1,TRBJ1-1,CAASSAGGSAFF,TGTGCCGCCTCGAGCGCAGGGGGCTCAGCTTTCTTT
TRBV6-1,-,-,TRBJ2-4,CASSEMGIAKNIQYF,TGTGCCAGCAGTGAAATGGGAATAGCCAAAAACATTCAGTACTTC
TRBV28,-,-,TRBJ2-2,CASSAHEQGRELFF,TGTGCCAGCAGTGCCCACGAGCAGGGTAGGGAGCTGTTTTTT
TRBV15,-,-,TRBJ1-2,CATSDQGYGYTF,TGTGCCACCAGCGACCAGGGGTATGGCTACACCTTC
TRBV29-1,-,-,TRBJ1-4,CSVQGYDGKLFF,TGCAGCGTCCAGGGGTACGACGGAAAACTGTTTTTT
TRBV11-3,-,-,TRBJ2-2,CASSLGDGGRPGELFF,TGTGCCAGCAGCTTAGGGGACGGAGGGAGACCCGGGGAGCTGTTTTTT
TRBV6-1,-,-,TRBJ1-1,CASSEDVMGRGTEAFF,TGTGCCAGCAGTGAAGATGTTATGGGCAGGGGCACTGAAGCTTTCTTT
TRBV7-9,-,TRBD2,TRBJ2-7,CASSRGHSGGFYEQYF,TGTGCCAGCAGCCGGGGGCACAGCGGGGGGTTCTACGAGCAGTACTTC
TRBV27,-,-,TRBJ2-4,CASSFPPPTASNIQYF,TGTGCCAGCAGTTTTCCCCCTCCGACAGCTTCAAACATTCAGTACTTC
TRBV6-9,-,-,TRBJ1-2,CASSDTQNYGYTF,TGTGCCAGCAGTGACACACAGAACTATGGCTACACCTTC
TRBV7-2,few,-,TRBJ1-5,CASSLVAVSNQPQHF,TGTGCCAGCAGCTTAGTTGCGGTCAGCAATCAGCCCCAGCATTTT